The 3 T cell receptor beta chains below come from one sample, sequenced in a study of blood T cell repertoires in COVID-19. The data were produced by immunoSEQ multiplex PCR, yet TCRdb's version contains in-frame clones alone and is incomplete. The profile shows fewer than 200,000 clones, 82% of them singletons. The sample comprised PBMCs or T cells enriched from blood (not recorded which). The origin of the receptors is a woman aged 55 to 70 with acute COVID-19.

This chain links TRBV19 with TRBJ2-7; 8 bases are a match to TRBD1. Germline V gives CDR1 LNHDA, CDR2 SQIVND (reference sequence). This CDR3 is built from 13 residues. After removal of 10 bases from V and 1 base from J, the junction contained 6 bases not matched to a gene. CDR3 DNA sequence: TGTGCCACCGAGGGACAGGATTCCTACGAGCAGTACTTC. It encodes CATEGQDSYEQYF.

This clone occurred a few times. Written as DNA, the CDR3 is TGTGCCAGCAGCTTAGGGGGCACCCAAGAGACCCAGTACTTC. It is translated as CASSLGGTQETQYF. The rearrangement joins TRBV7-2 to TRBJ2-5, with a possible D match to TRBD1 (5 bases). Germline V lookup: CDR1 SGHTA, CDR2 FQGNSA. The CDR3 consists of 14 residues. V lost 1 base, J lost 1 base, and 7 bases lay in between. Combining the CDR3 with reference TRBV7-2 and TRBJ2-5 gives the whole variable domain GAGVSQSPSNKVTEKGKDVELRCDPISGHTALYWYRQSLGQGLEFLIYFQGNSAPDKSGLPSDRFSAERTGGSVSTLTIQRTQQEDSAVYLCASSLGGTQETQYFGPGTRLLVL.

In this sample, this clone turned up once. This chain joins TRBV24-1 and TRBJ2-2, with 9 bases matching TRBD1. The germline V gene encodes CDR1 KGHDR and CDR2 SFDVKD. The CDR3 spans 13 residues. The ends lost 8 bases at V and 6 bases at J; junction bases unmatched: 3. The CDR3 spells CATTQGASGELFF. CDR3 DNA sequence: TGTGCCACCACACAGGGGGCCTCCGGGGAGCTGTTTTTT.